This entry lists 18 T cell receptor beta chains sequenced from one sample in a study of cytomegalovirus exposure and HLA in healthy donors listed by TCRdb under 2017. Libraries were made using the immunoSEQ multiplex PCR assay. For the multiplex PCR, a mixture combining 60 forward primers for TCR Vbeta segments and 13 reverse primers for TCR Jbeta segments was used. In TCRdb, the immuneACCESS table is reduced to in-frame sequences with V and J assigned. These tables do not hold every clone; where another copy was compared, an unresolved V gene accounts for under half, and the others remain unexplained. In this sample the table shows 130,000 to 150,000 clones, roughly 80% of which occur a single time. The ten most abundant clones make up around 4.4% of the sample. Material for sequencing was PBMCs. These TCRs come from a man aged 35 to 55 in good health and CMV-seronegative.

V and J are TRBV4-3 and TRBJ1-1; D is uncertain. Germline-derived CDR1 and CDR2 are LGHNA and YSLEER. This CDR3 contains 14 residues. V lost 0 bases to trimming and J lost 1 base, with 6 bases between them. The CDR3 nucleotides are TGCGCCAGCAGCCAAGATGAGGGGAACACTGAAGCTTTCTTT. This gives the protein CASSQDEGNTEAFF.

The rearrangement uses TRBV2 and TRBJ2-5; 9 positions match TRBD2. With the DNA end fitting TRBJ2-7 better, the J assignment may be wrong. The CDR3 sequence is 16 residues long. Per the germline V gene, CDR1 is SNHLY and CDR2 is FYNNEI. The CDR3 sequence: CASSSLRAGGPYEQYF. In DNA, the CDR3 is TGTGCCAGCAGTTCCTTAAGAGCGGGGGGACCCTACGAGCAGTACTTC.

The V gene is TRBV7-9, the J gene TRBJ2-3, with unresolved D. The germline CDR1 and CDR2 sequences are SEHNR and FQNEAQ (reference sequence). The V gene lost 6 bases and the J gene lost 2 bases, with 15 bases spanning the gap. The CDR3 totals 15 residues. The CDR3 bases are TGTGCCAGCAGACGCGCGGCGGAGATCACAGATACGCAGTATTTT. This codes for CASRRAAEITDTQYF.

The chain employs TRBV7-3 and TRBJ1-3; tentative D call: TRBD1 (5 bases). The CDR3 spans 17 residues. Germline CDR1 SGHTA, CDR2 FQGTGA. The ends were cut back, 1 base at V and 2 bases at J, with 15 bases in the middle. CDR3: CASSLRSPGNPGNTIYF. The CDR3 coding sequence is TGTGCCAGCAGCTTAAGGTCTCCAGGGAACCCTGGAAACACCATATATTTT.

The J gene is TRBJ2-1, the V gene TRBV5-6, with 9 bases fitting TRBD2. Germline trimming cut 1 base from V and 8 bases from J; bases unmatched to any gene: 7. CDR1 is SGHDT, CDR2 YYEEEE, per germline. The CDR3 sequence is 15 residues long. CDR3 residues: CASSLIAGEGYEQFF. Written as DNA, the CDR3 is TGTGCCAGCAGCTTGATAGCGGGGGAAGGGTATGAGCAGTTCTTC.

V is TRBV27 and J is TRBJ1-2, with 10 bases lining up with TRBD1. Losses at the gene ends were 3 bases for V and 7 bases for J; bases not matched to a gene: 8. The CDR3 sequence is 15 residues long. CDR1 MNHEY and CDR2 SMNVEV come from the germline V gene (reference sequence). The CDR3 sequence: CASSLETGGRGGYTF. DNA for the CDR3: TGTGCCAGCAGTTTGGAGACAGGGGGCAGGGGTGGCTACACCTTC.

This chain uses TRBV6-5 with TRBJ2-3, with TRBD2 identical over 7 bases. From germline, CDR1 is MNHEY and CDR2 SVGAGI. The CDR3 consists of 14 residues. Trimming at V came to 5 bases and at J to 7 bases, leaving 9 bases not matched to a gene. CDR3 region: CASSRTGTTYTQYF. For the CDR3, the DNA is TGTGCCAGCAGTCGGACCGGGACTACCTATACGCAGTATTTT.

This clone is a singleton in its sample. V usage is TRBV7-6 and J usage is TRBJ2-3; D might be TRBD2 (5 bases). Between the trimmed V and J ends, which lost 6 bases and 4 bases, there was a span of 14 bases. Germline-derived CDR1 and CDR2 are SGHVS and FNYEAQ. The CDR3 sequence is 14 residues long. CDR3 protein: CASRSGVWADTQYF. The CDR3 DNA follows: TGTGCCAGCAGGTCCGGGGTTTGGGCAGATACGCAGTATTTT.

This clone was picked up one time. J is TRBJ2-2 and V is TRBV27, with TRBD2 as a possible D gene (5 bases). V was cut by 6 bases and J by 5 bases, with 10 bases left in between. The germline V gene encodes CDR1 MNHEY and CDR2 SMNVEV (reference sequence). CDR3 length equals 13 residues. The CDR3 bases are TGTGCCAGCAGCCTGGACTCTACCGGGGAGCTGTTTTTT. It codes for CASSLDSTGELFF.

The chain has TRBV28 and TRBJ2-7, with a tentative D call TRBD2 (6 bases). This CDR3 contains 15 residues. Germline V gene lookup returns CDR1 MDHEN and CDR2 SYDVKM. With 5 bases removed from V and 2 bases from J, the gap between germline ends came to 16 bases. CDR3 bases: TGTGCCAGCAGTCCACTACGGGGGTCCACCTACGAGCAGTACTTC. It codes for CASSPLRGSTYEQYF.

This chain joins TRBV12-5 and TRBJ2-7, with D possibly TRBD2 on 5 matching bases. Trimming removed 8 bases from V and 4 bases from J, with 15 bases in between. Germline V gene sequence: CDR1 LGHNT, CDR2 FRNRAP. This CDR3 is built from 13 residues. CDR3 nucleotide sequence: TGTGCTAGTACCAGGATGGGGAGATACGAGCAGTACTTC. It encodes CASTRMGRYEQYF.

CDR3 amino acids: CASGLANSGTGSEAFF. The CDR3 DNA sequence: TGTGCTAGTGGTTTGGCAAACTCTGGAACAGGGTCTGAAGCTTTCTTT. This chain links TRBV12-5 with TRBJ1-1, with D perhaps matching TRBD1 (6 bases). Trimming stripped 1 base from V and 6 bases from J, with 18 bases between. Germline-derived CDR1 and CDR2 are LGHNT and FRNRAP. There are 16 residues in the CDR3.

The chain carries TRBV5-1 and TRBJ2-6; D ambiguous. From germline, CDR1 is SGHRS and CDR2 YFSETQ. CDR3 size: 15 residues. Trimming stripped 1 base from V and 2 bases from J, with 7 bases between. As DNA, the CDR3 is TGCGCCAGCAGCTTGAGAGCCACTGGGGCCAACGTCCTGACTTTC. Translated, it gives CASSLRATGANVLTF. Supplemented by reference TRBV5-1 and TRBJ2-6, the full variable domain reads KAGVTQTPRYLIKTRGQQVTLSCSPISGHRSVSWYQQTPGQGLQFLFEYFSETQRNKGNFPGRFSGRQFSNSRSEMNVSTLELGDSALYLCASSLRATGANVLTFGAGSRLTVL.

This clone was seen just once. The chain uses TRBV18 and TRBJ2-5; 7 bases fit TRBD1. CDR3 length: 14 residues. Germline lookup yields CDR1 KGHSH and CDR2 LQKENI. The J segment lost 4 bases and the V segment lost 4 bases, leaving 6 bases of the junction unmatched. The CDR3 DNA reads as TGTGCCAGCTCACGAAGAGGGGGCGGAGAGACCCAGTACTTC. Translated: CASSRRGGGETQYF.

The rearrangement uses TRBV6-1 and TRBJ2-1, with 14 bases identical to TRBD2. Per germline, CDR1 MNHNS and CDR2 SASEGT. CDR3 length: 15 amino acids. V lost 4 bases, J lost 9 bases, and 5 bases stayed unmatched. The CDR3 nucleotides are TGTGCCAGCAGTGCCGGGACTAGCGGGGGTGGTGAGCAGTTCTTC. Protein: CASSAGTSGGGEQFF.

The CDR3 spells CASKGGGSALANTGELFF. The CDR3 region has the DNA TGCGCCAGCAAGGGCGGTGGCAGCGCACTAGCGAACACCGGGGAGCTGTTTTTT. This chain links TRBV10-2 with TRBJ2-2; D is possibly TRBD2 (5 bases). This CDR3 is 18 amino acids long. Germline V gene sequence: CDR1 WSHSY, CDR2 SAAADI. Trimming took 7 bases from V and 0 from J, leaving 21 bases between them.

Notes on this clone: No conserved phenylalanine or tryptophan is present at the end of the CDR3, so a read error is the likely explanation. V usage is TRBV5-1 and J usage is TRBJ1-2, with D unclear. CDR3 length: 13 amino acids. V was cut by 2 bases and J by 8 bases, with 13 bases left in between. Germline V gene data show CDR1 as SGHRS and CDR2 as YFSETQ. CDR3 DNA: TGCGCCAGCAGCTTCGGTGAAGGGTGGGGCTACACCCTC. It is translated as CASSFGEGWGYTL.

This chain uses TRBV6-5 with TRBJ2-7; 9 bases map to TRBD1. Germline values: CDR1 MNHEY, CDR2 SVGAGI. This CDR3 has 14 amino acids. The V and J ends lost 5 bases and 6 bases, in that order; junction bases with no gene match: 8. The CDR3 protein is CASSIRDRDGEQYF. In DNA, the CDR3 is TGTGCCAGCAGTATCCGGGACAGGGATGGCGAGCAGTACTTC.